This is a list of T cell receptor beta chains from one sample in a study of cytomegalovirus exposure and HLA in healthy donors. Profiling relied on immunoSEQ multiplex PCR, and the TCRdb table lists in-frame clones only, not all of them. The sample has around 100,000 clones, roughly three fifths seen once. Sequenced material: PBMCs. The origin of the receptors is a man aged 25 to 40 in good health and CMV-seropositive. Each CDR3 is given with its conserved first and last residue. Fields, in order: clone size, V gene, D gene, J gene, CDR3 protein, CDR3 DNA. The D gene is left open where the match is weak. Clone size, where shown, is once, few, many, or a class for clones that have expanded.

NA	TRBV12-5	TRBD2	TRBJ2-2	CASGLVLGGTTGELFF	TGTGCTAGTGGTTTGGTATTGGGGGGGACCACCGGGGAGCTGTTTTTT
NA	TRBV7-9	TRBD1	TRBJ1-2	CASSSGTGQEGYTF	TGTGCCAGCAGCTCCGGGACAGGGCAAGAAGGCTACACCTTC
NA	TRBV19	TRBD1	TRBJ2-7	CASSNRDSSYEQYF	TGTGCCAGTAGTAACCGGGACAGCTCCTACGAGCAGTACTTC
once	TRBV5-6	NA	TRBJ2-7	CASSLSGLSYEQYF	TGTGCCAGCAGCTTGTCCGGGTTGTCCTACGAGCAGTACTTC
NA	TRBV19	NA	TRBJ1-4	CASSTSFDSATNEKLFF	TGTGCCAGTAGTACCTCCTTTGACAGTGCAACTAATGAAAAACTGTTTTTT
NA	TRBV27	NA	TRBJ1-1	CASSPRVLLNTEAFF	TGTGCCAGCAGTCCCCGGGTCCTACTGAACACTGAAGCTTTCTTT
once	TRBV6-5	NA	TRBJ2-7	CASSRGGGYEQYF	TGTGCCAGCAGTAGGGGGGGCGGCTACGAGCAGTACTTC
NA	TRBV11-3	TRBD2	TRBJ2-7	CASRTGGESYEQYF	TGTGCCAGCAGAACGGGGGGGGAATCCTACGAGCAGTACTTC
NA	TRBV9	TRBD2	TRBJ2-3	CASSPSSGVADTQYF	TGTGCCAGCAGCCCATCTAGCGGGGTGGCAGATACGCAGTATTTT
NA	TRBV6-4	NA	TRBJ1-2	CASSTRGDGKSPEGYTF	TGTGCCAGCAGTACCCGGGGGGACGGCAAGTCCCCAGAAGGCTACACCTTC
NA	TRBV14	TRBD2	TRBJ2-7	CASSRPRAGGHYEQYF	TGTGCCAGCAGCCGGCCTCGGGCGGGGGGCCACTACGAGCAGTACTTC
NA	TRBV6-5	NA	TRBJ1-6	CASSYRWEADSPLHF	TGTGCCAGCAGTTACCGATGGGAAGCGGACTCACCCCTCCACTTT
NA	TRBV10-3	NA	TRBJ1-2	CAISEIFGDYGYTF	TGTGCCATCAGTGAAATTTTCGGGGACTATGGCTACACCTTC
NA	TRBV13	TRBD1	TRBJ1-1	CASSLEEGATEAFF	TGTGCCAGCAGCTTAGAGGAGGGGGCAACTGAAGCTTTCTTT
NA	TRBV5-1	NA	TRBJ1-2	CASSSNGLYGYTF	TGCGCCAGCAGCTCCAACGGACTATATGGCTACACCTTC
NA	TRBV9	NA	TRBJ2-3	CASSYTSLDSDTQYF	TGTGCCAGCAGCTACACTAGCCTCGATTCGGATACGCAGTATTTT
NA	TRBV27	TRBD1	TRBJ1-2	CASSQRTGGSYGYTF	TGTGCCAGCAGTCAACGGACAGGGGGTTCCTATGGCTACACCTTC
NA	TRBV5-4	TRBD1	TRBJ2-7	CASSLGQGHYEQYF	TGTGCCAGCAGCTTGGGACAGGGTCACTACGAGCAGTACTTC
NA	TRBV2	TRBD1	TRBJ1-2	CASSGTGDGYTF	TGTGCCAGCAGCGGGACAGGGGACGGCTACACCTTC
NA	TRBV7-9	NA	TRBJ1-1	CASSLVNGAGLEAFF	TGTGCCAGCAGCTTAGTAAATGGAGCAGGGCTAGAAGCTTTCTTT
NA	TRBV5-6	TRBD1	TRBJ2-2	CASRAGQGAMMGELFF	TGTGCCAGCAGGGCAGGACAGGGGGCGATGATGGGGGAGCTGTTTTTT
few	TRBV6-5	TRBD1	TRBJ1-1	CASSYSYRGPLSEAFF	TGTGCCAGCAGTTACTCGTACAGGGGGCCTTTAAGTGAAGCTTTCTTT
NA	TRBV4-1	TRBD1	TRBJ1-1	CASSQGRTTGGDTEAFF	TGCGCCAGCAGCCAAGGGAGGACGACAGGGGGTGACACTGAAGCTTTCTTT
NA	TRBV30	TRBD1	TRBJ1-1	CAWEGQSNTEAFF	TGTGCCTGGGAGGGACAGTCGAACACTGAAGCTTTCTTT
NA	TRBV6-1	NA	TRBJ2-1	CASSELRPEGYNEQFF	TGTGCCAGCAGTGAGTTGCGCCCCGAGGGCTACAATGAGCAGTTCTTC
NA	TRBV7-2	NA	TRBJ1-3	CASSLGLGLPSSGNTIYF	TGTGCCAGCAGCTTAGGGTTGGGACTTCCAAGCTCTGGAAACACCATATATTTT
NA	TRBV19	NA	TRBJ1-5	CASSIRDTNQPQHF	TGTGCCAGTAGTATAAGGGACACCAATCAGCCCCAGCATTTT
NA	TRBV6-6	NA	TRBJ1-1	CASTVNTEAFF	TGTGCCAGTACGGTGAACACTGAAGCTTTCTTT
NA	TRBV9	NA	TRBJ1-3	CACSPGLGNTIYF	TGTGCCTGTTCTCCGGGACTCGGAAACACCATATATTTT
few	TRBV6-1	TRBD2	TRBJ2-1	CASSEVASGEEQFF	TGTGCCAGCAGTGAGGTGGCTAGCGGGGAGGAGCAGTTCTTC
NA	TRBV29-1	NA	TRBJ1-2	CSVSGVARVNYGYTF	TGCAGCGTTAGTGGTGTTGCCAGGGTAAACTATGGCTACACCTTC
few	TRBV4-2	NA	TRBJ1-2	CASSQEQGPNYGYTF	TGTGCCAGCAGCCAAGAACAGGGCCCGAACTATGGCTACACCTTC
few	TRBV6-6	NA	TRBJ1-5	CASRAQQQPQHF	TGTGCCAGCAGAGCACAGCAACAGCCCCAGCATTTT
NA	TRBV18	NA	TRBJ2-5	CASTPQSRETQYF	TGTGCCAGCACCCCCCAGTCGAGGGAGACCCAGTACTTC
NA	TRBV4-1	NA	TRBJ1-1	CASSQGNRANTEAFF	TGCGCCAGCAGCCAGGGGAACAGGGCGAACACTGAAGCTTTCTTT
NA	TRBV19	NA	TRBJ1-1	CASQRGQGTLNTEAFF	TGTGCCAGTCAAAGGGGACAAGGTACCCTGAACACTGAAGCTTTCTTT
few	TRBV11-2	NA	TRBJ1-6	CASSSRGVSSPLHF	TGTGCCAGCAGCTCCCGGGGGGTGAGTTCACCCCTCCACTTT
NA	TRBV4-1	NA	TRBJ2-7	CASSQGLGPREQYF	TGCGCCAGCAGCCAGGGACTGGGCCCTCGGGAGCAGTACTTC
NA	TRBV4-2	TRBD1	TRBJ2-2	CASSQEGQGNTGELFF	TGTGCCAGCAGCCAAGAGGGACAGGGGAACACCGGGGAGCTGTTTTTT
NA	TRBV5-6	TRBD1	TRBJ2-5	CASSPRTGGETQYF	TGTGCCAGCAGCCCCCGGACAGGGGGAGAGACCCAGTACTTC
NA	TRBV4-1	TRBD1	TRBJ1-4	CTSSQQGAGEKLFF	TGCACCAGCAGCCAACAGGGGGCAGGGGAAAAACTGTTTTTT
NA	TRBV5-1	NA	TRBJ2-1	CASSLSPAGQGASGGSYNEQFF	TGCGCCAGCAGCTTGTCGCCTGCGGGACAGGGGGCTAGCGGGGGGTCCTACAATGAGCAGTTCTTC
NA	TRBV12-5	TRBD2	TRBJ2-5	CASVGWSGASGETQYF	TGTGCTAGTGTCGGTTGGAGCGGGGCTTCCGGGGAGACCCAGTACTTC
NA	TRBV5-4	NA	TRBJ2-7	CASSLSSGQISFEQYF	TGTGCCAGCAGCTTGAGTTCTGGACAGATCTCCTTCGAGCAGTACTTC
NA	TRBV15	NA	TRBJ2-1	CATSRDLLDEQFF	TGTGCCACCAGCAGGGACTTATTGGATGAGCAGTTCTTC
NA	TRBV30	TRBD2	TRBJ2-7	CASRLAGDYEQYF	TGTGCCTCCCGACTAGCGGGGGACTACGAGCAGTACTTC
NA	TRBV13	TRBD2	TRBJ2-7	CASSPEGLAGGPYEQYF	TGTGCCAGCAGCCCAGAGGGACTAGCGGGGGGCCCCTACGAGCAGTACTTC
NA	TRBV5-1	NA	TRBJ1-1	CASSFGSGPTEAFF	TGCGCCAGCAGCTTTGGTTCTGGGCCCACTGAAGCTTTCTTT
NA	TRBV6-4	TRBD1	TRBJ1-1	CASSSTGGTAFF	TGTGCCAGCAGTTCCACAGGGGGGACGGCTTTCTTT
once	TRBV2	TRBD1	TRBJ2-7	CASRDATGGDYEQYF	TGTGCCAGCAGGGACGCGACAGGGGGGGACTACGAGCAGTACTTC
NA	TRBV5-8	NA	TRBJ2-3	CASSPRVISTDTQYF	TGTGCCAGCAGCCCGCGGGTAATTAGCACAGATACGCAGTATTTT
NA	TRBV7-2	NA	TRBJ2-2	CASSLADQGELFF	TGTGCCAGCAGCTTAGCCGATCAGGGGGAGCTGTTTTTT
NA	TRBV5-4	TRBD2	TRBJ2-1	CASSLVSSGVNNEQFF	TGTGCCAGCAGCTTGGTTTCTAGCGGAGTAAACAATGAGCAGTTCTTC